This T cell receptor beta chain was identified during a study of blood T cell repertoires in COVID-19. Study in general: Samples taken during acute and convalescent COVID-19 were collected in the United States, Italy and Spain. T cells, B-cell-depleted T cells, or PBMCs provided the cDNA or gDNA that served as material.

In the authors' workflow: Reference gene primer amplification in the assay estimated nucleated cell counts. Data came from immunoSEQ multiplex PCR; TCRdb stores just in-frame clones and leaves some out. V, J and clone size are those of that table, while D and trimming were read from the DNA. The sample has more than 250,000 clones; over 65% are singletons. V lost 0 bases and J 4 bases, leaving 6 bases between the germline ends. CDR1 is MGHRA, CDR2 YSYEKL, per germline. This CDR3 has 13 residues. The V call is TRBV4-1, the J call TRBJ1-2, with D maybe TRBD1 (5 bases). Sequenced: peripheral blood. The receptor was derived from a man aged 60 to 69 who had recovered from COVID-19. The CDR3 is CASSQEGLYGYTF. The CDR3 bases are TGCGCCAGCAGCCAAGAGGGGCTCTATGGCTACACCTTC.